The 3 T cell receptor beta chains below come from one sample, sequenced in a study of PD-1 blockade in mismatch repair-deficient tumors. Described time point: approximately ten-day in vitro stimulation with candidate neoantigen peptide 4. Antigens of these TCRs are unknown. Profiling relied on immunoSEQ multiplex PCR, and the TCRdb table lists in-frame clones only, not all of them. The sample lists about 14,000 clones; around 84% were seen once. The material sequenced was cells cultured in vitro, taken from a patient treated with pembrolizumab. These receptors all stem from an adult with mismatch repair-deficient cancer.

The CDR3 reads CASSPRMDFRETQYF. In DNA, the CDR3 is TGTGCCAGCAGCCCTCGAATGGACTTCCGGGAGACCCAGTACTTC. This chain uses TRBV9 with TRBJ2-5; perhaps TRBD2 as D (5 bases). Trimming removed 4 bases from V and 5 bases from J, with 18 bases in between. Germline lookup yields CDR1 SGDLS and CDR2 YYNGEE. The CDR3 runs 15 residues.

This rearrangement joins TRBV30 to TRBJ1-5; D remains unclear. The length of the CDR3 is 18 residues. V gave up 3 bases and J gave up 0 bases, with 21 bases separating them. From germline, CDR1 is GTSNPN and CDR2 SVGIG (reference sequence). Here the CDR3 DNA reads TGTGCCTGGAGCGGAGGCAGGAGTTTCCCCTATAGCAATCAGCCCCAGCATTTT. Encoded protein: CAWSGGRSFPYSNQPQHF.

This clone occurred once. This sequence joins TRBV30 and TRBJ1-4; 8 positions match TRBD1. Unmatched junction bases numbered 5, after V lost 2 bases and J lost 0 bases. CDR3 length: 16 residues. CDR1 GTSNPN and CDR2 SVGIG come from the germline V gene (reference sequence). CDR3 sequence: CAWSPGTGATNEKLFF. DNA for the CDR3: TGTGCCTGGAGTCCAGGGACAGGTGCAACTAATGAAAAACTGTTTTTT.